The source of this TCR beta chain is a study of CD8 T cells in Susac syndrome. The overall study: Of the sequenced Susac syndrome patients, over 5 had active disease and eight were in remission.

This clonotype was detected once. RNA amounts of about 0.5 to 1 ug underwent reverse transcription with random hexamers. Via MiXCR, TCRdb re-called the immunoSEQ multiplex PCR reads, giving one row per CDR3 protein. The table has about 180,000 distinct CDR3 sequences, roughly 94% seen once. The receptor's source is a human donor with Susac syndrome. The specimen was CD4+ T cells from PBMCs.

The CDR3 nucleotides are TGTGCCAGCAGGCGCACCGGGGGGGCCTATAATTCACCCCTCCACTTT. This codes for CASRRTGGAYNSPLHF. This chain joins TRBV12-3 or TRBV12-4 and TRBJ1-6; D might be TRBD1 (5 bases). Trimming removed 6 bases at V and 2 bases at J, with 14 bases between. The CDR3 totals 16 residues.